The 20 T cell receptor beta chains in this list originate from one sample, sequenced in a study of cytomegalovirus exposure and HLA in healthy donors. Primers included in the PCR were 60 Vbeta and 13 Jbeta primers. This table comes from immunoSEQ multiplex PCR, and its TCRdb copy is limited to in-frame clones, with some not included. Of roughly 120,000 clones listed, around 82% are singletons. The specimen sequenced was PBMCs. Receptor source: a man in his forties or fifties in good health and CMV-seronegative.

The rearrangement uses TRBV7-3 and TRBJ2-2; D unresolved. Per germline, CDR1 SGHTA and CDR2 FQGTGA. The CDR3 is 12 residues long. Between the trimmed V and J ends, which lost 2 bases and 6 bases, there was a span of 4 bases. In nucleotides, the CDR3 is TGTGCCAGCAGCTTACAGTCCGGGGAGCTGTTTTTT. Translation: CASSLQSGELFF. The whole variable domain, remainder taken from reference TRBV7-3 and TRBJ2-2, is GAGVSQTPSNKVTEKGKYVELRCDPISGHTALYWYRQSLGQGPEFLIYFQGTGAADDSGLPNDRFFAVRPEGSVSTLKIQRTERGDSAVYLCASSLQSGELFFGEGSRLTVL.

The chain couples TRBV19 to TRBJ1-2, with 10 bases aligning to TRBD1. The CDR3 totals 10 residues. From germline, CDR1 is LNHDA and CDR2 SQIVND (reference sequence). CDR3 bases: TGTGAAGGACAGGGGGATGGCTACACCTTC. Its protein product is CEGQGDGYTF.

This chain connects TRBV7-8 to TRBJ2-6; the match to TRBD1 covers 7 bases. The germline V gene has CDR1 SGHVS and CDR2 FQNEAQ. This CDR3 is built from 17 residues. With 1 base clipped from V and 0 bases from J, the junction kept 3 bases outside the gene matches. The CDR3 DNA sequence: TGTGCCAGCAGCTTAGAGGGGACAGCCTCTGGGGCCAACGTCCTGACTTTC. Its translation is CASSLEGTASGANVLTF.

This chain joins TRBV9 and TRBJ2-3; TRBD2 aligns across 8 bases. V was clipped by 3 bases and J by 2 bases; unmatched bases: 8. The germline V gene encodes CDR1 SGDLS and CDR2 YYNGEE. This CDR3 has 16 residues. CDR3 region: CASSAGGQLYTDTQYF. CDR3 in DNA: TGTGCCAGCAGCGCGGGGGGGCAGCTATACACAGATACGCAGTATTTT.

V gene TRBV27 combines with J gene TRBJ1-3; 9 bases are shared with TRBD1. V was pared by 5 bases and J by 0 bases, with 5 bases of the junction left unmatched. This CDR3 region has 16 residues. Germline loops: CDR1 MNHEY, CDR2 SMNVEV (reference sequence). The CDR3 spells CASSRTGVTSGNTIYF. CDR3 nucleotide sequence: TGTGCCAGCAGTAGGACAGGGGTGACCTCTGGAAACACCATATATTTT.

This clone was seen a handful of times. V usage is TRBV12-5 and J usage is TRBJ1-5; 8 bases map to TRBD1. The CDR3 is 17 residues long. The germline V gene has CDR1 LGHNT and CDR2 FRNRAP. After removal of 0 bases from V and 4 bases from J, the junction contained 8 bases not matched to a gene. The CDR3 loop is CASGLVLYDRGNQPQHF. The CDR3 nucleotides read TGTGCTAGTGGTTTGGTACTCTACGACAGGGGTAATCAGCCCCAGCATTTT.

The genes are TRBV7-9 and TRBJ1-6; a possible D gene is TRBD1 (5 bases). Per germline, CDR1 SEHNR and CDR2 FQNEAQ (reference sequence). The CDR3 contains 15 residues. V was cut by 0 bases and J by 4 bases, with 7 bases left in between. The CDR3, as DNA: TGTGCCAGCAGCTTAGCGCAGGGTTATAATTCACCCCTCCACTTT. Its translation: CASSLAQGYNSPLHF.

The rearrangement uses TRBV30 and TRBJ1-5; the D is unclear. The V gene lost 5 bases and the J gene lost 3 bases, with 11 bases spanning the gap. CDR1 and CDR2 (germline): GTSNPN, SVGIG (reference sequence). The CDR3 length is 13 residues. For the CDR3, the DNA is TGTGCCTGGGCCGAACTATTCAATCAGCCCCAGCATTTT. The encoded protein is CAWAELFNQPQHF.

V and J are TRBV2 and TRBJ2-7; TRBD2 is a possible D gene (5 bases). V lost 1 base to trimming and J lost 3 bases, with 10 bases between them. This CDR3 comprises 14 residues. Per the germline V gene, CDR1 is SNHLY and CDR2 is FYNNEI. The CDR3 is CASSEDNSVYEQYF. CDR3 DNA sequence: TGTGCCAGCAGTGAAGATAATAGCGTCTACGAGCAGTACTTC.

This rearrangement joins TRBV7-9 to TRBJ2-7; D is perhaps TRBD1 (5 bases). Trimming took 5 bases from V and 3 from J, leaving 8 bases between them. Looked up from germline, CDR1 is SEHNR and CDR2 is FQNEAQ (reference sequence). The CDR3 runs to 12 residues. The chain's CDR3 is CASSKGIYEQYF. In DNA form, the CDR3 reads TGTGCCAGCAGCAAGGGGATCTACGAGCAGTACTTC.

The V call is TRBV7-9, the J call TRBJ1-3, with D perhaps TRBD1 (5 bases). Germline V gives CDR1 SEHNR, CDR2 FQNEAQ (reference sequence). The CDR3 sequence is 13 residues long. V lost 5 bases and J lost 4, with 9 bases in between. The CDR3 loop reads CASSDAGGNTIYF. The CDR3 nucleotides are TGTGCCAGCAGCGATGCAGGGGGAAACACCATATATTTT.

V is TRBV11-2 and J is TRBJ2-5; a possible D gene is TRBD2 (5 bases). The CDR3 spans 15 residues. V was trimmed by 2 bases and J by 5 bases, leaving 15 bases between them. Germline V lookup: CDR1 SGHAT, CDR2 FQNNGV. This chain's CDR3 is CASSLFLAGWETQYF. CDR3 coding DNA: TGTGCCAGCAGCTTATTTCTGGCGGGCTGGGAGACCCAGTACTTC.

This chain connects TRBV29-1 to TRBJ2-1; D uncertain. Trimming left V 4 bases short and J 6 bases short, with 16 bases between. Germline assignment: CDR1 SQVTM and CDR2 ANQGSEA. CDR3 length: 14 amino acids. The CDR3 coding sequence is TGCAGCGTTGGCAGTTATGCAGAGGCCAATGAGCAGTTCTTC. The encoded protein is CSVGSYAEANEQFF.

CDR3: CASSPPGTANYGYTF. The CDR3 bases are TGTGCCAGCAGCCCACCCGGGACAGCTAACTATGGCTACACCTTC. The rearrangement uses TRBV7-9 and TRBJ1-2, with TRBD1 identical over 7 bases. Germline-derived CDR1 and CDR2 are SEHNR and FQNEAQ (reference sequence). The trim removed 5 bases at V and 0 bases at J, leaving 6 bases unmatched. There are 15 residues in the CDR3.

V and J are TRBV7-2 and TRBJ2-5; D remains ambiguous. The CDR3 has 12 residues. V was trimmed by 5 bases and J by 1 base, leaving 5 bases between them. In germline, CDR1 is SGHTA, CDR2 FQGNSA. The CDR3 nucleotides are TGTGCCAGCAGCCGGAGCCAAGAGACCCAGTACTTC. Its translation is CASSRSQETQYF.

This clone was seen only a few times. This chain connects TRBV2 to TRBJ1-2, with 11 bases identical to TRBD1. The V gene end was trimmed by 6 bases and the J gene end by 9 bases; junction bases not matched to a gene: 6. This CDR3 comprises 13 residues. The germline V gene has CDR1 SNHLY and CDR2 FYNNEI. The CDR3 nucleotides read TGTGCCAGCAGGGGACAGGGGGGAAATAGCTACACCTTC. It codes for CASRGQGGNSYTF.

The chain uses TRBV5-4 and TRBJ2-7; TRBD1 is a possible D gene (5 bases). With 0 bases removed from V and 3 bases from J, the gap between germline ends came to 10 bases. There are 14 residues in the CDR3. Germline CDR1 SGHNT, CDR2 YYREEE (reference sequence). For the CDR3, the DNA is TGTGCCAGCAGCTTGGTAGCCAGGGACTACGAGCAGTACTTC. It is translated as CASSLVARDYEQYF.

CDR3 loop: CASSSGEEAFF. The CDR3 coding sequence is TGTGCCAGTAGTTCGGGAGAAGAAGCTTTCTTT. The chain combines TRBV19 with TRBJ1-1; D unclear. CDR1 is LNHDA and CDR2 is SQIVND in the germline V gene (reference sequence). Between the trimmed V and J ends, which lost 5 bases and 8 bases, there was a span of 9 bases. The CDR3 runs 11 residues.

The chain couples TRBV28 to TRBJ2-3, with TRBD1 as a possible D gene (6 bases). Trimming shortened V by 5 bases and J by 8 bases, and 14 bases separated the two germline ends. Germline CDR1 and CDR2: MDHEN and SYDVKM. The CDR3 loop spans 13 amino acids. CDR3 nucleotides: TGTGCCAGCAGTATAACGACAGGCGGTACGCAGTATTTT. Residues: CASSITTGGTQYF.

The chain combines TRBV5-6 with TRBJ2-3; D not certain. Trimming pared 2 bases from V and 0 bases from J, leaving 7 bases between. Germline V lookup: CDR1 SGHDT, CDR2 YYEEEE. This CDR3 has 14 residues. CDR3: CASSFAESTDTQYF. CDR3 nucleotides: TGTGCCAGCAGCTTCGCGGAGAGCACAGATACGCAGTATTTT.